This T cell receptor (beta chain) emerged from a study of T cells in Graves' hyperthyroidism and ophthalmopathy. Study overall: Peripheral blood collection took place at initial diagnosis, before any treatment.

This clonotype was detected only a few times. Its antigen is still unknown. Regions amplified from RNA transcripts were the TCR beta CDR3 regions. Using the HTBI primer set, a first-round RT-PCR was run on the TCR CDR3. MiXCR, applied by TCRdb to the multiplex PCR reads, yields one record per CDR3 protein. Here the sample spans over 700,000 distinct CDR3 sequences, 38% being singletons. Germline CDR1 reads SGHDT; CDR2 reads YYEEEE. V was clipped by 3 bases and J by 4 bases, with 10 bases between them. The CDR3 has 13 amino acids. General study points: It was a median roughly six months before onset that the model predicted ophthalmopathy. Most clonotypes expanded in the thyroid (above 0.001) were also present in blood.

Recently diagnosed hyperthyroidism of less than 2 months' duration affected patients aged 18 to 65. The TCR sequence derives from a man aged 18 to 29 with Graves' hyperthyroidism. Sample: blood. This chain joins TRBV5-6 and TRBJ1-1, with no clear D. The CDR3 loop is CASSSSLSTEAFF. CDR3 in DNA: TGTGCCAGCAGCTCCTCGTTGAGCACTGAAGCTTTCTTT.